These 32 T cell receptor beta chains came from one sample sequenced in a study of cytotoxic CD8 clonotypes in ibrutinib-treated CLL. Generated by immunoSEQ multiplex PCR, the TCRdb table keeps only in-frame clones and is missing some. The sample yields about 160,000 clones, about 88% seen once. The sample here was PBMCs, taken at disease progression, from a patient treated with ibrutinib. All receptors come from a human donor with chronic lymphocytic leukemia.

The DNA of the CDR3 is TGCGCCACCCGACTATCTTCCTACAATGAGCAGTTCTTC. Its protein is CATRLSSYNEQFF. The chain couples TRBV23-1 to TRBJ2-1; possible D gene TRBD2, 5 bases. TRBV23-1 is reported as an ORF; its role is uncertain. The CDR3 sequence is 13 residues long. Trimming removed 10 bases at V and 1 base at J, with 11 bases between.

This clone was seen a handful of times. The genes are TRBV19 and TRBJ2-7; 7 nucleotides match TRBD1. The length of the CDR3 is 13 residues. Trimming at V came to 10 bases and at J to 2 bases, leaving 8 bases not matched to a gene. CDR1 is LNHDA, CDR2 SQIVND, per germline (reference sequence). The CDR3 nucleotides read TGTGCCACCCGGTTGGGACAGACCTACGAGCAGTACTTC. Amino acids: CATRLGQTYEQYF. The full variable domain, rest sourced from reference TRBV19 and TRBJ2-7, is DGGITQSPKYLFRKEGQNVTLSCEQNLNHDAMYWYRQDPGQGLRLIYYSQIVNDFQKGDIAEGYSVSREKKESFPLTVTSAQKNPTAFYLCATRLGQTYEQYFGPGTRLTVT.

This clone was seen just once. The chain links TRBV4-1 to TRBJ2-7; D is undetermined. This CDR3 has 15 amino acids. Germline lookup yields CDR1 MGHRA and CDR2 YSYEKL. Trimming pared 0 bases from V and 5 bases from J, leaving 14 bases between. The CDR3 DNA sequence: TGCGCCAGCAGCCAAGAGTCAGTGGCTAGGAACGAGCAGTACTTC. This sequence encodes CASSQESVARNEQYF.

CDR3 DNA: TGTGCCAGCAGCCTACCTAGCAGGAATGAGCAGTTCTTC. Its protein product is CASSLPSRNEQFF. The rearrangement links TRBV7-9 to TRBJ2-1, with D possibly TRBD2 on 5 matching bases. V was pared by 5 bases and J by 7 bases, with 12 bases between. Germline V lookup: CDR1 SEHNR, CDR2 FQNEAQ (reference sequence). The CDR3 is made up of 13 amino acids.

The CDR3 is CAWSAAFAGGMRNEQFF. CDR3 sequence (DNA): TGTGCCTGGAGTGCCGCTTTCGCGGGAGGTATGCGCAATGAGCAGTTCTTC. V gene TRBV30 combines with J gene TRBJ2-1, with TRBD2 matching over 8 bases. Germline V lookup: CDR1 GTSNPN, CDR2 SVGIG (reference sequence). V trimming: 1 base; J trimming: 6 bases; junction bases outside the gene matches: 14. CDR3 size: 17 residues.

The chain employs TRBV29-1 and TRBJ2-2; D is undetermined. Germline CDR1 is SQVTM and CDR2 is ANQGSEA. The CDR3 totals 13 residues. V was shortened by 3 bases and J by 3 bases, with 8 bases between the two germline ends. The DNA of the CDR3 is TGCAGCGTTGATAGGGCCTACACCGGGGAGCTGTTTTTT. It yields the protein CSVDRAYTGELFF.

The V gene is TRBV9, the J gene TRBJ2-2; tentatively, D is TRBD2 (6 bases). Germline V gives CDR1 SGDLS, CDR2 YYNGEE. The CDR3 is 15 amino acids. Trimming pared 4 bases from V and 1 base from J, leaving 11 bases between. The CDR3 region is CASSPGLLNTGELFF. The DNA of the CDR3 is TGTGCCAGCAGCCCGGGACTCCTGAACACCGGGGAGCTGTTTTTT.

The chain joins TRBV21-1 to TRBJ2-5; TRBD1, the table's D call, was not compared with the DNA. TRBV21-1 is flagged as a pseudogene. CDR3 length: 16 amino acids. CDR3 DNA: TGTGCCAGCAGCAACAGAAAGACAGGGGATCAAGAGACCCAGTACTTC. Translation gives CASSNRKTGDQETQYF.

The chain joins TRBV6-1 to TRBJ2-5; D could derive from TRBD1 or TRBD2 (6 bases each). Trimming took off 8 bases at V and 1 base at J, with 11 bases between the two ends. The CDR3 covers 13 residues. Germline V CDR1 and CDR2: MNHNS, SASEGT. The CDR3 nucleotides are TGTGCCAGCGTCAGGGGAGGCCAAGAGACCCAGTACTTC. Amino acid sequence: CASVRGGQETQYF.

The chain carries TRBV28 and TRBJ2-7, with 10 bases lining up with TRBD2. CDR1 and CDR2 from the germline V gene are MDHEN and SYDVKM. V lost 3 bases, J lost 4 bases, and 6 bases stayed unmatched. The CDR3 totals 15 residues. The CDR3 region has the DNA TGTGCCAGCAGTTTGCTAGCGGGAGAGGGGTACGAGCAGTACTTC. Translated: CASSLLAGEGYEQYF.

V and J are TRBV29-1 and TRBJ2-1; TRBD2 matches 11 bases. Germline V gives CDR1 SQVTM, CDR2 ANQGSEA. The CDR3 has 14 residues. V dropped 3 bases and J dropped 8; count of bases not matched to a gene: 6. CDR3 residues: CSVDTSGSSHEQFF. The CDR3 nucleotides are TGCAGCGTTGATACTAGCGGGAGTTCCCATGAGCAGTTCTTC.

The chain combines TRBV2 with TRBJ1-1; 9 nucleotides agree with TRBD1. The CDR3 runs 18 residues. CDR1 SNHLY and CDR2 FYNNEI come from the germline V gene. V was clipped by 2 bases and J by 5 bases; unmatched bases: 15. The CDR3 region is CASSEPLKYDRGRTEAFF. DNA for the CDR3: TGTGCCAGCAGTGAACCCCTGAAGTATGACAGGGGGAGGACTGAAGCTTTCTTT.

V is TRBV5-6 and J is TRBJ2-7; 7 bases are a match to TRBD1. The trim removed 1 base at V and 6 bases at J, leaving 4 bases unmatched. Germline CDR1 SGHDT, CDR2 YYEEEE. The CDR3 is 13 residues long. The CDR3 loop reads CASSLRGGGEQYF. CDR3 nucleotide sequence: TGTGCCAGCAGCTTGAGAGGGGGCGGCGAGCAGTACTTC.

The J gene is TRBJ2-7, the V gene TRBV19, with 9 positions matching TRBD1. Germline V CDR1 and CDR2: LNHDA, SQIVND (reference sequence). Losses at the gene ends were 4 bases for V and 0 bases for J; bases not matched to a gene: 7. The CDR3 has 16 amino acids. DNA for the CDR3: TGTGCCAGTAGTACCCGACAGGGGGGCTACTCCTACGAGCAGTACTTC. This translates into CASSTRQGGYSYEQYF.

The chain combines TRBV9 with TRBJ2-1; D may be TRBD2 (5 bases). This CDR3 region has 12 residues. Germline V gene sequence: CDR1 SGDLS, CDR2 YYNGEE. V was clipped by 4 bases and J by 10 bases, with 12 bases between them. This CDR3 is CASSYRTGEQFF. The CDR3 DNA reads TGTGCCAGCAGCTACCGGACTGGGGAGCAGTTCTTC. Looking up the rest from reference TRBV9 and TRBJ2-1 gives the full variable domain: DSGVTQTPKHLITATGQRVTLRCSPRSGDLSVYWYQQSLDQGLQFLIQYYNGEERAKGNILERFSAQQFPDLHSELNLSSLELGDSALYFCASSYRTGEQFFGPGTRLTVL.

This chain joins TRBV19 and TRBJ1-1; D unclear. Between the trimmed V and J ends, which lost 4 bases and 4 bases, there was a span of 10 bases. The CDR3 length is 13 residues. Germline V gene data show CDR1 as LNHDA and CDR2 as SQIVND (reference sequence). Written as DNA, the CDR3 is TGTGCCAGTAGTAGCGGGATACCCACTGAAGCTTTCTTT. This sequence encodes CASSSGIPTEAFF.

The chain joins TRBV9 to TRBJ2-1; 7 nucleotides line up with TRBD2. J lost 4 bases, V lost 3 bases, and 13 bases had no gene match. Germline V gene lookup returns CDR1 SGDLS and CDR2 YYNGEE. The CDR3 runs to 17 residues. The chain's CDR3 is CASSGGSLERGYNEQFF. The CDR3 DNA follows: TGTGCCAGCAGCGGAGGCTCTTTAGAGCGGGGTTACAATGAGCAGTTCTTC.

The rearrangement links TRBV6-4 to TRBJ2-7; TRBD2 matches at 9 bases. V lost 0 bases to trimming and J lost 0 bases; unmatched junction nucleotides: 15. Germline CDR1 reads MRHNA; CDR2 reads SNTAGT. The CDR3 extends over 20 amino acids. The CDR3 protein is CASSDSRTYIAGVASYEQYF. CDR3 DNA: TGTGCCAGCAGTGACTCACGAACTTATATAGCGGGAGTGGCCTCCTACGAGCAGTACTTC.

J is TRBJ2-7 and V is TRBV28, with TRBD1 identical over 9 bases. The CDR3 contains 15 residues. V gave up 6 bases and J gave up 2 bases; unmatched junction bases: 8. Germline V CDR1 and CDR2: MDHEN, SYDVKM. Written as DNA, the CDR3 is TGTGCCAGCAGACCCGGAGGACAGGGGACCTACGAGCAGTACTTC. Encoded protein: CASRPGGQGTYEQYF.

This rearrangement joins TRBV9 to TRBJ2-7, with D maybe TRBD1 (5 bases). The germline V and J ends were trimmed by 0 bases and 0 bases, with 13 bases remaining between them. The length of the CDR3 is 16 residues. Per the germline V gene, CDR1 is SGDLS and CDR2 is YYNGEE. Here the CDR3 reads CASSVAGAMSSYEQYF. The CDR3 nucleotides read TGTGCCAGCAGCGTAGCTGGGGCCATGTCCTCCTACGAGCAGTACTTC.

The chain is built from TRBV30 and TRBJ2-7, with 9 bases lining up with TRBD1. V shed 2 bases and J 3 bases; nucleotides not matched to a gene: 14. Germline CDR1 GTSNPN, CDR2 SVGIG (reference sequence). The CDR3 has 17 residues. The CDR3 spells CAWSYGTTRDRDYEQYF. The DNA of the CDR3 is TGTGCCTGGAGTTATGGAACAACCCGGGACAGGGACTACGAGCAGTACTTC.

The rearrangement joins TRBV4-3 to TRBJ2-7; D is possibly TRBD1 (5 bases). Trimming stripped 0 bases from V and 3 bases from J, with 12 bases between. Germline V lookup: CDR1 LGHNA, CDR2 YSLEER. The CDR3 has 15 residues. The CDR3 is CASSQDRQGIYEQYF. The CDR3 coding sequence is TGCGCCAGCAGCCAAGATCGGCAGGGAATCTACGAGCAGTACTTC.

The chain links TRBV5-8 to TRBJ2-3; D unresolved. Trimming took off 4 bases at V and 2 bases at J, with 17 bases between the two ends. The CDR3 length is 16 residues. Germline lookup yields CDR1 SGHTS and CDR2 YDEGEE. The CDR3 here is CASSPVVQRTTDTQYF. The CDR3, as DNA: TGTGCCAGCAGCCCTGTGGTTCAAAGGACCACAGATACGCAGTATTTT.

This chain joins TRBV14 and TRBJ1-3; perhaps TRBD1 as D (5 bases). Per germline, CDR1 SGHDN and CDR2 FVKESK. The V and J ends lost 1 base and 4 bases respectively, with 20 bases between them. This CDR3 has 18 residues. CDR3 DNA: TGTGCCAGCAGCCAAGCCCGGGACGATGGGTCGGTAGGAAACACCATATATTTT. Protein sequence: CASSQARDDGSVGNTIYF.

This chain joins TRBV5-1 and TRBJ2-1, with 7 bases matching TRBD2. Germline assignment: CDR1 SGHRS and CDR2 YFSETQ. The V and J ends lost 4 bases and 6 bases, in that order; junction bases with no gene match: 7. This CDR3 region has 14 residues. CDR3 sequence: CASSGLAAPNEQFF. The CDR3, as DNA: TGCGCCAGCAGCGGGCTAGCGGCCCCCAATGAGCAGTTCTTC.

The gene calls are TRBV7-8 and TRBJ1-5; weak D call: TRBD1 (6 bases). Per the germline V gene, CDR1 is SGHVS and CDR2 is FQNEAQ. This CDR3 comprises 16 residues. Between the trimmed V and J ends, which lost 7 bases and 0 bases, there was a span of 16 bases. The CDR3 bases are TGTGCCAGCACCCAAGGGGGGGTAAATAGCAATCAGCCCCAGCATTTT. Encoded protein: CASTQGGVNSNQPQHF.

V and J are TRBV6-4 and TRBJ2-7; D is possibly TRBD2 (6 bases). V gave up 10 bases and J gave up 3 bases, with 16 bases separating them. The germline CDR1 and CDR2 sequences are MRHNA and SNTAGT. This CDR3 has 13 residues. The CDR3 region is CATLGGWDYEQYF. CDR3 sequence (DNA): TGTGCCACGCTCGGGGGATGGGACTACGAGCAGTACTTC.

The gene calls are TRBV19 and TRBJ1-1; maybe TRBD1 (5 bases). Germline CDR1 LNHDA, CDR2 SQIVND (reference sequence). The germline V and J ends were trimmed by 3 bases and 6 bases, with 11 bases remaining between them. CDR3 length equals 13 residues. The CDR3: CASSMGRVSEAFF. Written as DNA, the CDR3 is TGTGCCAGTAGTATGGGCAGGGTCTCTGAAGCTTTCTTT.

This chain links TRBV6-1 with TRBJ2-3; D gene unclear. Germline values: CDR1 MNHNS, CDR2 SASEGT. The CDR3 loop spans 14 amino acids. Between the trimmed V and J ends, which lost 4 bases and 1 base, there was a span of 9 bases. CDR3 bases: TGTGCCAGCAGTGCGGCGCTCCGCACAGATACGCAGTATTTT. It yields the protein CASSAALRTDTQYF.

About this clone: Other DNA sequences in the same sample also yield this CDR3. J is TRBJ2-3 and V is TRBV5-1; D is possibly TRBD1 (6 bases). V was shortened by 4 bases and J by 4 bases, with 10 bases between the two germline ends. Germline assignment: CDR1 SGHRS and CDR2 YFSETQ. This CDR3 region has 13 residues. The CDR3 region is CASSPSGADTQYF. Written as DNA, the CDR3 is TGCGCCAGCAGCCCGTCAGGGGCAGATACGCAGTATTTT.

This clone has just one count. The chain combines TRBV11-3 with TRBJ2-1, with 9 bases identical to TRBD2. Germline CDR1 SGHNT, CDR2 YENEEA. V lost 0 bases and J lost 7; bases outside the gene matches: 7. The CDR3 runs 16 residues. CDR3 amino acids: CASSLEGGRAGNEQFF. For the CDR3, the DNA is TGTGCCAGCAGCTTAGAAGGCGGGAGGGCTGGGAATGAGCAGTTCTTC. The complete variable domain, with remaining parts taken from reference TRBV11-3 and TRBJ2-1, reads EAGVVQSPRYKIIEKKQPVAFWCNPISGHNTLYWYLQNLGQGPELLIRYENEEAVDDSQLPKDRFSAERLKGVDSTLKIQPAELGDSAVYLCASSLEGGRAGNEQFFGPGTRLTVL.

The sample holds one count of this clone. The genes are TRBV11-2 and TRBJ2-1, with 9 bases matching TRBD2. This CDR3 is built from 15 residues. CDR1 and CDR2 from the germline V gene are SGHAT and FQNNGV. The V segment lost 4 bases and the J segment 7 bases; nucleotides outside the gene matches: 8. CDR3 DNA: TGTGCCAGCAGCTCCGCTTGGACTAGCGCTAATGAGCAGTTCTTC. This encodes CASSSAWTSANEQFF.